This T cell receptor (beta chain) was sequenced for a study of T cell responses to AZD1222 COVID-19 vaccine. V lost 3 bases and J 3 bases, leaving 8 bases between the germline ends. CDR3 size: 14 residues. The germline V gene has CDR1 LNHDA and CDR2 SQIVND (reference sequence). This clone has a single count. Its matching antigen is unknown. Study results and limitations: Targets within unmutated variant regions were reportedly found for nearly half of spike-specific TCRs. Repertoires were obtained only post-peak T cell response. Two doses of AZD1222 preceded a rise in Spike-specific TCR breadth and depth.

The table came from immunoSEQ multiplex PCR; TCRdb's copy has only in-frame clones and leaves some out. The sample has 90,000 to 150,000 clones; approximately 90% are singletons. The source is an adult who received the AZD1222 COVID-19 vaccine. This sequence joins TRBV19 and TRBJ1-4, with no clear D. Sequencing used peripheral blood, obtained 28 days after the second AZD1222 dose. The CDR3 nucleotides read TGTGCCAGTAGTATTTTACAGTCTAATGAAAAACTGTTTTTT. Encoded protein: CASSILQSNEKLFF.